Listed below are T cell receptor beta chains from one sample, sequenced in a study of blood T cells in healthy people across ages. Using its own MiXCR run on the 5' RACE reads, TCRdb lists one record per CDR3 protein. The sample holds about a million distinct CDR3 sequences, more than 30% seen once. Specimen: blood. The origin of the receptors is a man younger than 35 in good health. Each CDR3 is given with its conserved first and last residue. D genes are given only for firm matches. Size is stated for part of the rows, as once, few or many counts, or as a class when the clone is expanded.

>TRBV9|TRBJ2-5|NA|NA
CASSDRVFQETQYF
TGTGCCAGCAGCGACAGGGTTTTCCAAGAGACCCAGTACTTC
>TRBV28|TRBJ1-4|NA|NA
CASSFYGRPNEKLFF
TGTGCCAGCAGTTTTTATGGACGGCCTAATGAAAAACTGTTTTTT
>TRBV11-2|TRBJ2-3|NA|NA
CASSLAARGDTQYF
TGTGCCAGCAGCTTAGCGGCCCGCGGGGATACGCAGTATTTT
>TRBV12-3/TRBV12-4|TRBJ1-4|NA|few
CASRLQGDPTDEKLFF
TGTGCCAGCAGGCTCCAGGGCGATCCGACGGATGAAAAACTGTTTTTT
>TRBV4-3|TRBJ2-7|TRBD2|NA
CASSQGRGGKQYF
TGCGCCAGCAGCCAAGGGCGGGGGGGCAAGCAGTACTTC
>TRBV4-2|TRBJ1-5|NA|few
CASSQERDRNQPQHF
TGTGCCAGCAGCCAAGAACGAGACAGAAATCAGCCCCAGCATTTT
>TRBV4-1|TRBJ2-5|TRBD2|few
CASSHRLAGGKTQYF
TGCGCCAGCAGCCACCGACTAGCGGGAGGGAAGACCCAGTACTTC
>TRBV3-1|TRBJ1-5|NA|NA
CASSQDLGAVNQPQHF
TGTGCCAGCAGCCAAGATCTAGGGGCTGTAAATCAGCCCCAGCATTTT
>TRBV7-8|TRBJ2-7|NA|NA
CASSPDGGRVDEQYF
TGTGCCAGCAGCCCAGACGGGGGCCGGGTCGACGAGCAGTACTTC
>TRBV28|TRBJ1-2|NA|NA
CASSLGSGLGYGYTF
TGTGCCAGCAGTTTAGGATCCGGGTTGGGCTATGGCTACACCTTC
>TRBV6-5|TRBJ2-1|TRBD1|NA
CASRPGQSSNEQFF
TGTGCCAGCAGGCCGGGACAGAGTTCCAATGAGCAGTTCTTC
>TRBV12-3/TRBV12-4|TRBJ1-4|NA|once
CASSLHPRRANEKLFF
TGTGCCAGCAGTTTGCATCCCCGAAGGGCTAATGAAAAACTGTTTTTT
>TRBV2|TRBJ1-2|TRBD1|NA
CASRLTGTGNYGYTF
TGTGCCAGCAGACTCACCGGGACAGGGAACTATGGCTACACCTTC
>TRBV9|TRBJ2-1|NA|NA
CASSVVEGNYNEQFF
TGTGCCAGCAGCGTAGTGGAGGGAAACTACAATGAGCAGTTCTTC
>TRBV7-2|TRBJ1-2|NA|few
CASSPDISAGVYTF
TGTGCCAGCAGCCCAGACATTTCCGCGGGTGTCTACACCTTC
>TRBV20-1|TRBJ1-2|NA|few
CSARVTYGYTF
TGCAGTGCTAGAGTAACATATGGCTACACCTTC
>TRBV6-5|TRBJ1-2|NA|NA
CASSRLGLGRYGYTF
TGTGCCAGCAGCCGACTCGGACTAGGGCGGTATGGCTACACCTTC